This passage covers 27 T cell receptor beta chains from one sample sequenced in a study of primary melanoma T cells and metastatic recurrence. Using immunoSEQ multiplex PCR, the repertoire was profiled, and TCRdb retains in-frame clones only, with some absent. The table shows about 740 clones, with 73% occurring only once. Sample: melanoma tumor tissue. The receptors shown here come from a human donor with melanoma.

The gene calls are TRBV6-8 and TRBJ2-3; 10 nucleotides line up with TRBD2. Germline V gene lookup returns CDR1 MNHGY and CDR2 SAAAGT. V dropped 0 bases and J dropped 3; count of bases not matched to a gene: 6. The CDR3 length is 17 residues. The CDR3 DNA sequence: TGTGCCAGCAGTTACTCGTTAGGACTAGCGGTTACAGATACGCAGTATTTT. It codes for CASSYSLGLAVTDTQYF.

A remark on this clone: The junction departs from the called germline gene at one end, perhaps through a read error. The rearrangement joins TRBV6-8 to TRBJ2-5, with D perhaps assigned TRBD1 or TRBD2 (5 bases each). The CDR3 runs 14 residues. Germline V gene data show CDR1 as MNHGY and CDR2 as SAAAGT. As DNA, the CDR3 is TGTGCCAGCACCTTAACAGGCTCGAGGGAGACTCAGTACTTC. Its translation: CASTLTGSRETQYF.

The J gene is TRBJ2-1, the V gene TRBV19; D is perhaps TRBD1 (6 bases). V gave up 8 bases and J gave up 16 bases, with 24 bases separating them. CDR1 LNHDA and CDR2 SQIVND come from the germline V gene (reference sequence). The CDR3 consists of 13 residues. In DNA form, the CDR3 reads TGTGCCAGTCGGAACCTGGGACAAGACATTTCCTTCTTC. Protein sequence: CASRNLGQDISFF.

The rearrangement links TRBV29-1 to TRBJ2-3; the match to TRBD2 covers 7 bases. J gave up 7 bases and V 8 bases, and 21 bases lay outside the gene matches. The V gene's germline CDR1 is SQVTM and CDR2 ANQGSEA. The CDR3 is 16 amino acids. In nucleotides, the CDR3 is TGCAGCAGTGGGCGGGAGAGGGGTCCGCTAAGTAATACGCAGTATTTT. Residues: CSSGRERGPLSNTQYF.

This rearrangement joins TRBV18 to TRBJ1-4, with D perhaps TRBD1 (5 bases). The CDR3 spans 15 residues. The V end was cut by 6 bases, the J end by 3 bases, with 14 bases between. Germline loops: CDR1 KGHSH, CDR2 LQKENI. The CDR3 DNA is TGTGCCAGCTCGCCTCCCGGGACCCCTAATGAAAAACTGTTTTTT. Protein: CASSPPGTPNEKLFF.

V and J are TRBV11-3 and TRBJ1-1, with unresolved D. The CDR3 runs 15 residues. The germline V gene encodes CDR1 SGHNT and CDR2 YENEEA. With 0 bases removed from V and 7 bases from J, the gap between germline ends came to 15 bases. Here the CDR3 reads CASSLDGFVGSEAFF. As DNA, the CDR3 is TGTGCCAGCAGCTTAGACGGTTTCGTGGGGAGTGAAGCTTTCTTT. Complete variable domain (other parts from reference TRBV11-3 and TRBJ1-1): EAGVVQSPRYKIIEKKQPVAFWCNPISGHNTLYWYLQNLGQGPELLIRYENEEAVDDSQLPKDRFSAERLKGVDSTLKIQPAELGDSAVYLCASSLDGFVGSEAFFGQGTRLTVV.

This chain links TRBV6-8 with TRBJ2-4; the match to TRBD2 covers 7 bases. This CDR3 has 14 amino acids. Per germline, CDR1 MNHGY and CDR2 SAAAGT. The V gene end was trimmed by 6 bases and the J gene end by 4 bases; junction bases not matched to a gene: 6. The CDR3 nucleotides are TGTGCCAGCAGAGAGTTGGGGGGGAAAAACATTCAGTACTTC. It is translated as CASRELGGKNIQYF.

The chain links TRBV12-5 to TRBJ2-3; D is undetermined. CDR1 is LGHNT and CDR2 is FRNRAP in the germline V gene. Trimming removed 0 bases at V and 4 bases at J, with 8 bases between. The CDR3 has 14 residues. The CDR3 reads CASGLVGRADTQYF. The CDR3 DNA reads TGTGCTAGTGGTTTGGTGGGTAGGGCAGATACGCAGTATTTT.

V is TRBV18 and J is TRBJ1-1; TRBD1 matches 8 bases. J lost 4 bases, V lost 0 bases, and 7 bases had no gene match. Germline V gene sequence: CDR1 KGHSH, CDR2 LQKENI. CDR3 length: 16 residues. CDR3: CASSPPQGTGRTEAFF. The CDR3 DNA sequence: TGTGCCAGCTCACCACCGCAGGGGACAGGTCGCACTGAAGCTTTCTTT.

Comment on this clone: The junction departs from germline at one end; a sequencing error may be responsible. V and J are TRBV4-1 and TRBJ2-7, with 8 positions matching TRBD2. Germline V CDR1 and CDR2: MGHRA, YSYEKL. This CDR3 is 15 amino acids long. The CDR3 region is CASSSPGTSAREQYF. In DNA, the CDR3 is TGCGCCAGCAGCTCACCCGGGACTAGTGCTAGGGAGCAGTACTTT.

The V and J genes are TRBV19 and TRBJ1-1; D gene unclear. The CDR3 extends over 15 amino acids. CDR1 and CDR2 (germline): LNHDA, SQIVND (reference sequence). V lost 5 bases and J 4 bases, leaving 17 bases between the germline ends. DNA for the CDR3: TGTGCCAGTAGTGTTCAATCAGGTATGGGCACTGAAGCTTTCTTT. It is translated as CASSVQSGMGTEAFF.

This rearrangement joins TRBV12-5 to TRBJ2-2; 12 nucleotides line up with TRBD2. There are 16 residues in the CDR3. Per the germline V gene, CDR1 is LGHNT and CDR2 is FRNRAP. This CDR3 is CASGPSGRAGTGELFF. In DNA form, the CDR3 reads TGTGCCAGCGGACCTAGCGGGAGGGCGGGAACCGGGGAGCTGTTTTTT.

V gene TRBV5-1 combines with J gene TRBJ2-5; 8 bases are shared with TRBD2. V dropped 3 bases and J dropped 0; count of bases not matched to a gene: 25. The CDR3 is 22 amino acids. Germline CDR1 SGHRS, CDR2 YFSETQ. CDR3 coding DNA: TGCGCCAGCAGCTGGCCCCTCGGGAAGGCGGGGGGAGCATCGGGGTACCAAGAGACCCAGTACTTC. Encoded protein: CASSWPLGKAGGASGYQETQYF.

The chain employs TRBV4-1 and TRBJ2-7, with TRBD2 identical over 10 bases. V shed 2 bases and J 2 bases; nucleotides not matched to a gene: 9. Germline CDR1 reads MGHRA; CDR2 reads YSYEKL. The CDR3 runs 17 residues. Here the CDR3 reads CASSQSPSGGTPYEQYF. The CDR3 region has the DNA TGCGCCAGCAGCCAAAGCCCTAGCGGGGGTACTCCCTACGAGCAGTACTTC.

The chain is built from TRBV4-1 and TRBJ2-5; 11 nucleotides agree with TRBD1. The CDR3 covers 15 residues. The V and J ends lost 6 bases and 6 bases, in that order; junction bases with no gene match: 9. CDR1 and CDR2 (germline): MGHRA, YSYEKL. The CDR3 here is CASSRRRDRGKTQYF. The CDR3 DNA reads as TGCGCCAGCAGTCGAAGAAGGGACAGGGGGAAGACCCAGTACTTC.

V gene TRBV6-8 combines with J gene TRBJ1-2, with D uncertain. Trimming removed 2 bases from V and 6 bases from J, with 13 bases in between. Germline CDR1 reads MNHGY; CDR2 reads SAAAGT. This CDR3 has 14 amino acids. The CDR3 here is CASSYESSLDGYTF. The CDR3 nucleotides are TGTGCCAGCAGTTACGAGTCCAGTCTCGATGGCTACACCTTC.

The chain is built from TRBV12-5 and TRBJ2-6; D perhaps matches TRBD1 (6 bases). CDR1 and CDR2 from the germline V gene are LGHNT and FRNRAP. The CDR3 spans 15 residues. For the CDR3, the DNA is TGTGCCAGCAACCCAGGGGACTCTGGGGCCAACGTCCTGACTTTC. Amino acids: CASNPGDSGANVLTF.

This clone was recorded a few times. The chain recombines TRBV9 with TRBJ2-1; TRBD2 matches 13 bases. Looked up from germline, CDR1 is SGDLS and CDR2 is YYNGEE. Trimming removed 5 bases from V and 7 bases from J; junction bases left unmatched: 12. CDR3 length: 17 residues. The CDR3 spells CASSALELAGGRNEQFF. The CDR3 DNA reads TGTGCCAGCAGTGCCCTCGAACTAGCGGGGGGGCGGAATGAGCAGTTCTTC. The variable domain in full, with the rest retrieved from reference TRBV9 and TRBJ2-1, is DSGVTQTPKHLITATGQRVTLRCSPRSGDLSVYWYQQSLDQGLQFLIQYYNGEERAKGNILERFSAQQFPDLHSELNLSSLELGDSALYFCASSALELAGGRNEQFFGPGTRLTVL.

V usage is TRBV18 and J usage is TRBJ1-1; D remains ambiguous. Germline V CDR1 and CDR2: KGHSH, LQKENI. Trimming took off 6 bases at V and 1 base at J, with 12 bases between the two ends. This CDR3 has 14 amino acids. The CDR3 nucleotides are TGTGCCAGCTCCTGGAGTGGGGAGAACACTGAAGCTTTCTTT. Translating it yields CASSWSGENTEAFF. Drawing the rest from reference TRBV18 and TRBJ1-1, the complete variable domain is NAGVMQNPRHLVRRRGQEARLRCSPMKGHSHVYWYRQLPEEGLKFMVYLQKENIIDESGMPKERFSAEFPKEGPSILRIQQVVRGDSAAYFCASSWSGENTEAFFGQGTRLTVV.

The chain couples TRBV6-8 to TRBJ1-2; D unresolved. The V gene lost 8 bases and the J gene lost 2 bases, with 9 bases spanning the gap. This CDR3 region has 12 residues. Germline CDR1 is MNHGY and CDR2 is SAAAGT. The CDR3 coding sequence is TGTGCCAGCCACGAGAGGAACTATGGCTACACCTTC. This encodes CASHERNYGYTF.

This chain connects TRBV19 to TRBJ2-7; 7 nucleotides match TRBD1. V was clipped by 5 bases and J by 4 bases; unmatched bases: 8. CDR1 is LNHDA and CDR2 is SQIVND in the germline V gene (reference sequence). This CDR3 comprises 14 residues. CDR3 sequence (DNA): TGTGCCAGTAGTGAGACAGGGAATGGTTACGAGCAGTACTTC. Residues: CASSETGNGYEQYF.

The chain is built from TRBV4-1 and TRBJ2-7, with D perhaps matching TRBD1 (5 bases). In germline, CDR1 is MGHRA, CDR2 YSYEKL. V was pared by 3 bases and J by 1 base, with 16 bases between. The CDR3 contains 16 residues. The CDR3 bases are TGCGCCAGCAGCCACACCACAGGTATGGGTTCCTACGAGCAGTACTTC. Amino acid sequence: CASSHTTGMGSYEQYF.

The V call is TRBV19, the J call TRBJ1-2; no clear D gene. Looked up from germline, CDR1 is LNHDA and CDR2 is SQIVND (reference sequence). The CDR3 runs to 12 residues. V was clipped by 3 bases and J by 8 bases, with 10 bases between them. The CDR3 reads CASSIGGEGYTF. CDR3 nucleotides: TGTGCCAGTAGTATCGGTGGGGAGGGCTACACCTTC.

The CDR3 nucleotides read TGTGCCAGCAGTTTAGAGGGACTGCCCTACAATGAGCAGTTCTTC. Its protein is CASSLEGLPYNEQFF. The V call is TRBV27, the J call TRBJ2-1; TRBD2 might be the D (6 bases). The CDR3 spans 15 residues. Trimming pared 2 bases from V and 2 bases from J, leaving 10 bases between. Germline V gene lookup returns CDR1 MNHEY and CDR2 SMNVEV (reference sequence).

The V gene is TRBV18, the J gene TRBJ2-6; tentative D call: TRBD1 (6 bases). V lost 4 bases to trimming and J lost 0 bases, with 13 bases between them. Looked up from germline, CDR1 is KGHSH and CDR2 is LQKENI. The CDR3 contains 17 residues. CDR3 nucleotides: TGTGCCAGCTCACTCCGACAGGCCGGCTCTGGGGCCAACGTCCTGACTTTC. This translates into CASSLRQAGSGANVLTF.

J is TRBJ1-2 and V is TRBV19; possibly TRBD1 for D (6 bases). Germline CDR1 and CDR2: LNHDA and SQIVND (reference sequence). This CDR3 has 13 residues. Trimming cost V 5 bases and J 7 bases, with 14 bases left between them. The CDR3 nucleotides are TGTGCCAGTAGTGTAACAGGGACCTCTGGCTACACCTTC. Amino acids: CASSVTGTSGYTF. Supplemented by reference TRBV19 and TRBJ1-2, the full variable domain reads DGGITQSPKYLFRKEGQNVTLSCEQNLNHDAMYWYRQDPGQGLRLIYYSQIVNDFQKGDIAEGYSVSREKKESFPLTVTSAQKNPTAFYLCASSVTGTSGYTFGSGTRLTVV.

J is TRBJ1-1 and V is TRBV19; TRBD1 is a possible D gene (5 bases). The CDR3 is made up of 13 amino acids. Germline CDR1 and CDR2: LNHDA and SQIVND (reference sequence). Trimming cost V 3 bases and J 5 bases, with 10 bases left between them. The CDR3 reads CASSMGVETEAFF. In nucleotides, the CDR3 is TGTGCCAGTAGTATGGGGGTTGAAACTGAAGCTTTCTTT.